Presented here are 12 T cell receptor beta chains from one specimen sequenced in a study of blood T cell repertoires in COVID-19. Sequencing used immunoSEQ multiplex PCR; TCRdb keeps in-frame clones, though not all of them. The sample shows roughly 220,000 clones, 84% of them seen only once. The specimen sequenced was peripheral blood. The receptors were gathered from a man aged 30 to 39 with active or convalescent COVID-19.

This clone was observed once. This rearrangement joins TRBV11-2 to TRBJ1-1; no definite D call. Trimming removed 0 bases at V and 11 bases at J, with 13 bases between. The V gene's germline CDR1 is SGHAT and CDR2 FQNNGV. This CDR3 region has 13 residues. The CDR3 DNA reads as TGTGCCAGCAGCTTAGATCGTGGAGGCGGCGCTTTCTTT. It encodes CASSLDRGGGAFF.

This rearrangement joins TRBV5-1 to TRBJ2-5, with 8 bases fitting TRBD2. This CDR3 comprises 15 residues. The germline V gene has CDR1 SGHRS and CDR2 YFSETQ. V lost 2 bases to trimming and J lost 4 bases; unmatched junction nucleotides: 7. The CDR3: CASSFTGRGGETQYF. CDR3 DNA sequence: TGCGCCAGCAGCTTCACCGGACGGGGGGGAGAGACCCAGTACTTC.

The genes are TRBV18 and TRBJ2-7, with 10 bases that match TRBD1. This CDR3 is built from 14 residues. In germline, CDR1 is KGHSH, CDR2 LQKENI. Germline trimming cut 5 bases from V and 3 bases from J; bases unmatched to any gene: 4. The CDR3 region has the DNA TGTGCCAGCTCAGCGGACAGGGGGAACTACGAGCAGTACTTC. This sequence encodes CASSADRGNYEQYF. Based on the CDR3 plus reference TRBV18 and TRBJ2-7, the full variable domain is NAGVMQNPRHLVRRRGQEARLRCSPMKGHSHVYWYRQLPEEGLKFMVYLQKENIIDESGMPKERFSAEFPKEGPSILRIQQVVRGDSAAYFCASSADRGNYEQYFGPGTRLTVT.

The chain links TRBV5-1 to TRBJ2-5, with 10 bases lining up with TRBD2. J was trimmed by 4 bases and V by 5 bases; bases with no gene match: 8. The CDR3 is 15 amino acids. Germline CDR1 and CDR2: SGHRS and YFSETQ. The chain's CDR3 is CASRGTSSGGETQYF. CDR3 coding DNA: TGCGCCAGCAGGGGCACTTCTAGCGGGGGAGAGACCCAGTACTTC.

The J gene is TRBJ1-6, the V gene TRBV4-1; TRBD1 agrees at 9 bases. The CDR3 length is 16 residues. The V gene's germline CDR1 is MGHRA and CDR2 YSYEKL. With V trimmed by 3 bases and J by 4 bases, 4 bases remained unmatched. The CDR3 spells CASSQPGQGYNSPLHF. The CDR3 DNA reads as TGCGCCAGCAGCCAGCCGGGACAGGGATATAATTCACCCCTCCACTTT.

CDR3 region: CASSIDRSAGELFF. The CDR3 DNA reads TGTGCCAGTAGTATAGATCGGAGTGCCGGGGAGCTGTTTTTT. The chain joins TRBV19 to TRBJ2-2; no reliable D call. The ends were cut back, 0 bases at V and 6 bases at J, with 8 bases in the middle. This CDR3 is built from 14 residues. Germline V gene sequence: CDR1 LNHDA, CDR2 SQIVND (reference sequence).

The CDR3 DNA reads as TGTGCCAGCAGCCCCTCATTGGACAGGGACAATCAGCCCCAGCATTTT. Amino acid sequence: CASSPSLDRDNQPQHF. The J gene is TRBJ1-5, the V gene TRBV7-9; 8 nucleotides line up with TRBD1. The CDR3 length is 16 residues. V trimming: 5 bases; J trimming: 3 bases; junction bases outside the gene matches: 9. In germline, CDR1 is SEHNR, CDR2 FQNEAQ (reference sequence).

The chain has TRBV3-1 (or the pseudogene TRBV3-2) and TRBJ2-7; 11 positions agree with TRBD1. V trimming: 3 bases; J trimming: 7 bases; junction bases outside the gene matches: 5. CDR1 LGHDT and CDR2 YNNKEL come from the germline V gene (reference sequence). The CDR3 consists of 14 residues. CDR3: CASSHGQGAGEQYF. CDR3 DNA: TGTGCCAGCAGCCACGGACAGGGGGCGGGGGAGCAGTACTTC.

This chain connects TRBV5-6 to TRBJ1-2, with a possible D match to TRBD1 (6 bases). In germline, CDR1 is SGHDT, CDR2 YYEEEE. V shed 0 bases and J shed 7 bases, with 13 bases lying between them. The CDR3 has 14 residues. The CDR3: CASSLGGPATGYTF. CDR3 coding DNA: TGTGCCAGCAGCTTGGGGGGGCCAGCTACTGGCTACACCTTC.

V usage is TRBV3-1 (or the pseudogene TRBV3-2) and J usage is TRBJ1-6; 8 nucleotides match TRBD1. The CDR3 extends over 12 amino acids. The germline V gene encodes CDR1 LGHDT and CDR2 YNNKEL (reference sequence). V lost 7 bases to trimming and J lost 9 bases; unmatched junction nucleotides: 2. The CDR3 loop is CASNTGGSPLHF. In nucleotides, the CDR3 is TGTGCCAGCAACACAGGGGGTTCACCCCTCCACTTT.

The J gene is TRBJ1-6, the V gene TRBV28, with 8 bases that match TRBD1. The CDR3 length is 14 residues. V gave up 6 bases and J gave up 10 bases; unmatched junction bases: 8. From germline, CDR1 is MDHEN and CDR2 SYDVKM. CDR3 sequence reads: CASRPDRGRSPLHF. The CDR3 DNA reads as TGTGCCAGCAGACCCGACAGGGGAAGATCACCCCTCCACTTT.

The rearrangement links TRBV27 to TRBJ1-2; 10 bases agree with TRBD1. J gave up 8 bases and V 8 bases, and 8 bases lay outside the gene matches. The CDR3 totals 13 residues. Germline CDR1 is MNHEY and CDR2 is SMNVEV (reference sequence). CDR3 region: CASRSGTGDGYTF. Here the CDR3 DNA reads TGTGCCAGCCGCTCAGGGACAGGGGACGGCTACACCTTC.